This TCR beta chain was captured in a study of T cell responses to AZD1222 COVID-19 vaccine. Findings of the study overall: The donors showed a predominance of white British ancestry and of females, with possible underestimation of clonal diversity. The study found Spike-specific TCR breadth and depth rose after two AZD1222 doses.

In the case of this clone: Its antigen is as yet unknown. A junction boundary mismatches the germline segment, possibly from a read error.

In germline, CDR1 is KGHSH, CDR2 LQKENI. CDR3 length: 13 amino acids. Libraries were prepared by immunoSEQ multiplex PCR; TCRdb keeps only in-frame clonotypes and omits some of them. The table has 180,000 or so clones, roughly 94% seen once. The chain links TRBV18 to TRBJ2-2, with D unclear. The specimen comprised peripheral blood, sampled on day 0 of AZD1222 vaccination. This sequence was found in an adult in good health. The CDR3 reads CASTPSNTGELFF. In nucleotides, the CDR3 is TGTGCCAGCACACCCAGTAACACCGGGGAGCTGTTTTTT.